In its sample, the clone carrying this T cell receptor beta chain was seen many times. The antigen remains undetermined. Coverage ceases 3 residues before the CDR3 finishes, and the germline J gene fills in the end. The data originate from a study of T cell clonality in common variable immunodeficiency. TCRdb's copy holds only in-frame clones and misses some; the assay was immunoSEQ multiplex PCR. Singletons are absent from the sample, which has about 81,000 clones. General study points: Repertoire-complication correlations in CVID were limited by patient heterogeneity.

With 4 bases removed from V and 0 bases from J, the gap between germline ends came to 10 bases. Germline V gives CDR1 SGHKS, CDR2 YYEKEE (reference sequence). The CDR3 extends over 14 amino acids. Most patients and controls had Caucasian heritage. The receptor comes from a person between 18 and 69 years old in good health. V usage is TRBV5-5 and J usage is TRBJ1-1; no clear D gene. The sample taken for sequencing was peripheral blood mononuclear cells. The covered CDR3 bases are TGTGCCAGCAGCGATTCAGACATGAACACTGAA. It codes for CASSDSDMNTE. In full, the CDR3 is CASSDSDMNTEAFF.